One TCR beta chain is described in this entry. This entry comes from a study of cytomegalovirus exposure and HLA in healthy donors. PCR primers comprised 60 Vbeta and 13 Jbeta primers. Repertoires were generated with immunoSEQ multiplex PCR, while TCRdb's copy carries only in-frame clones and drops some. The sample shows 150,000 to 200,000 clones, around two thirds of them seen only once. The receptor was derived from a middle-aged man in good health and CMV-seronegative. The sample taken for sequencing was PBMCs.

This CDR3 reads CACTGGAEAFF. The CDR3 bases are TGTGCCTGCACAGGGGGGGCTGAAGCTTTCTTT. The chain couples TRBV30 to TRBJ1-1; 8 positions agree with TRBD1. This CDR3 spans 11 amino acids. The germline CDR1 and CDR2 sequences are GTSNPN and SVGIG (reference sequence). V dropped 6 bases and J dropped 6; count of bases not matched to a gene: 3.